The subject of this entry is one T cell receptor beta chain. This entry comes from a study of shared T cell receptors in the human thymus. The CDR3 sequence is 13 residues long. Trimming removed 8 bases at V and 5 bases at J, with 15 bases between. Germline V gene data show CDR1 as MNHEY and CDR2 as SMNVEV (reference sequence). Here immunoSEQ multiplex PCR was the method, and the copy in TCRdb shows in-frame clones only, minus some. The sample has roughly 700,000 clones; roughly 88% are singletons. These data also featured in a second study, about human thymus T cells. According to that study: Healthy Finnish infants undergoing corrective surgery for congenital heart defects were the donors.

The TCR originated in a boy younger than two with a congenital heart defect. The sequencing sample was made of thymocytes. This chain links TRBV27 with TRBJ2-5, with a tentative D call TRBD2 (5 bases). The DNA of the CDR3 is TGTGCCAGCCAAGCGGCCAGGTGGGAGACCCAGTACTTC. It yields the protein CASQAARWETQYF.